This T cell receptor (beta chain) stems from a study of T cells after yellow fever vaccination. Turning to the study itself: When fractions had low cell numbers, they were prepared with SMART-Seq v4 Ultra Low Input.

Overall study results and limits: Clones from primary vaccination mostly reappeared after the booster (around 96% CD4, over 85% CD8). Clonotypes shared by both compartments, CD4 and CD8, made up a small share.

The authors made TCR cDNA by 5'RACE template switching, adding a universal primer site and UMIs. Via MiXCR, TCRdb re-called the 5' RACE reads, giving one row per CDR3 protein. The sample contains 500,000 to 650,000 distinct CDR3 sequences, about a sixth of which appear only once. The CDR3 covers 18 residues. Germline loops: CDR1 SGHAT, CDR2 FQNNGV. Trimming at V came to 1 base and at J to 2 bases, leaving 9 bases not matched to a gene. A remark on this clonotype: Antigen: not known.

This chain connects TRBV11-2 to TRBJ2-5, with 11 nucleotides matching TRBD2. This sample comprised PBMCs, obtained about 5 days after the first yellow fever vaccination. The TCR was taken from a man between 18 and 35 years old who received the YFV17D yellow fever vaccine. The CDR3 loop reads CASSLGTGGLAVQETQYF. CDR3 nucleotides: TGTGCCAGCAGCTTAGGGACTGGGGGACTAGCGGTTCAAGAGACCCAGTACTTC.